The 18 T cell receptor beta chains presented below share a single source sample, sequenced in a study of shared clonotypes between healthy human individuals. TCRdb's copy holds only in-frame clones and misses some; the assay was immunoSEQ multiplex PCR. The data contain 2 million to 2.5 million clones, approximately 96% of them singletons. Source material: naive CD4+ T cells sorted from blood. Subset denoted: CD45RA+ positively selected. These receptors all come from a man aged 18 to 30 in good health.

The rearrangement joins TRBV6-6 to TRBJ1-1; tentative D call: TRBD1 (5 bases). This CDR3 is built from 13 residues. Trimming pared 5 bases from V and 0 bases from J, leaving 7 bases between. In germline, CDR1 is MNHNY, CDR2 SVGAGI (reference sequence). CDR3 DNA sequence: TGTGCCAGCAGTCCACAGGTGAACACTGAAGCTTTCTTT. Translated, it gives CASSPQVNTEAFF.

The chain links TRBV5-4 to TRBJ2-7; the match to TRBD2 covers 9 bases. Germline V CDR1 and CDR2: SGHNT, YYREEE (reference sequence). The CDR3 loop spans 14 amino acids. The ends lost 5 bases at V and 2 bases at J; junction bases unmatched: 5. The CDR3: CASRLAGEPYEQYF. In DNA form, the CDR3 reads TGTGCCAGCAGATTAGCGGGGGAACCCTACGAGCAGTACTTC.

V and J are TRBV15 and TRBJ1-1; TRBD1 is a possible D gene (5 bases). Germline-derived CDR1 and CDR2 are LNHNV and YYDKDF (reference sequence). V gave up 3 bases and J gave up 5 bases, with 10 bases separating them. This CDR3 has 13 residues. The CDR3 DNA reads as TGTGCCACCAGCAGGCGGGGGAATACTGAAGCTTTCTTT. It codes for CATSRRGNTEAFF.

The chain combines TRBV6-6 with TRBJ2-2, with 8 nucleotides matching TRBD1. Germline values: CDR1 MNHNY, CDR2 SVGAGI (reference sequence). The ends lost 6 bases at V and 6 bases at J; junction bases unmatched: 6. The CDR3 consists of 14 residues. CDR3 in DNA: TGTGCCAGCAGCCCCGGACAGGGTCCCGGGGAGCTGTTTTTT. Residues: CASSPGQGPGELFF.

The chain has TRBV30 and TRBJ2-1, with 8 nucleotides matching TRBD2. Germline V gives CDR1 GTSNPN, CDR2 SVGIG (reference sequence). There are 14 residues in the CDR3. V lost 8 bases, J lost 3 bases, and 9 bases stayed unmatched. The chain's CDR3 is CALPSGGLYNEQFF. The CDR3 coding sequence is TGTGCCCTACCGAGCGGGGGACTCTACAATGAGCAGTTCTTC.

This clone has only one observation. Other nucleotide sequences from this sample produce the same CDR3. The chain links TRBV18 to TRBJ1-4; D not certain. V was clipped by 3 bases and J by 0 bases, with 8 bases between them. Per the germline V gene, CDR1 is KGHSH and CDR2 is LQKENI. This CDR3 is 15 amino acids long. The CDR3 region is CASSPWQATNEKLFF. The DNA of the CDR3 is TGTGCCAGCTCACCGTGGCAGGCAACTAATGAAAAACTGTTTTTT.

Of note for this clone: A read error may account for a junction end that differs from germline. V usage is TRBV18 and J usage is TRBJ2-3; TRBD1 agrees at 8 bases. The CDR3 is made up of 13 amino acids. Germline CDR1 and CDR2: KGHSH and LQKENI. CDR3 residues: CASSPGQGTGYNF. DNA of the CDR3: TGTGCCAGCTCACCAGGACAGGGAACGGGGTACAATTTT.

The chain uses TRBV28 and TRBJ1-5; TRBD1 agrees at 9 bases. V lost 5 bases to trimming and J lost 1 base; unmatched junction nucleotides: 6. This CDR3 has 16 residues. Germline values: CDR1 MDHEN, CDR2 SYDVKM. For the CDR3, the DNA is TGTGCCAGCAGTCCCAACAGGGGGCAAAGCAATCAGCCCCAGCATTTT. Encoded protein: CASSPNRGQSNQPQHF.

This chain links TRBV5-4 with TRBJ2-2; TRBD1 matches 9 bases. This CDR3 contains 15 residues. Germline assignment: CDR1 SGHNT and CDR2 YYREEE (reference sequence). V was clipped by 0 bases and J by 3 bases; unmatched bases: 0. CDR3 DNA sequence: TGTGCCAGCAGCTTGGGGACAGGGGACACCGGGGAGCTGTTTTTT. Translation gives CASSLGTGDTGELFF.

The gene calls are TRBV5-1 and TRBJ1-6; D gene ambiguous. Trimming stripped 2 bases from V and 4 bases from J, with 7 bases between. Germline assignment: CDR1 SGHRS and CDR2 YFSETQ. The CDR3 spans 14 residues. The CDR3 nucleotides read TGCGCCAGCAGCTTAACTCAGTATAATTCACCCCTCCACTTT. Protein sequence: CASSLTQYNSPLHF.

The rearrangement uses TRBV7-9 and TRBJ1-1; D not certain. The germline CDR1 and CDR2 sequences are SEHNR and FQNEAQ (reference sequence). The CDR3 is made up of 13 amino acids. Trimming removed 2 bases at V and 4 bases at J, with 8 bases between. CDR3 in DNA: TGTGCCAGCAGCTTACAGACGGGCACTGAAGCTTTCTTT. Protein: CASSLQTGTEAFF.

CDR3 protein: CASSKAPSGEETQYF. In DNA, the CDR3 is TGTGCCAGCAGCAAAGCGCCGAGCGGGGAAGAGACCCAGTACTTC. The chain employs TRBV21-1 and TRBJ2-5; the D call of TRBD2 is as the table states it, not checked on the DNA. TRBV21-1 is a known pseudogene. CDR3 length: 15 residues.

This clone was seen once. In DNA form, the CDR3 reads TGTGCCAGCTCCCCAGAGTCGCACACGATAAGGGACATTCAGTACTTC. Translated, it gives CASSPESHTIRDIQYF. This sequence joins TRBV18 and TRBJ2-4; D remains unclear. V lost 6 bases and J 8 bases, leaving 23 bases between the germline ends. CDR3 length: 16 residues. Germline assignment: CDR1 KGHSH and CDR2 LQKENI. Looking up the rest from reference TRBV18 and TRBJ2-4 gives the full variable domain: NAGVMQNPRHLVRRRGQEARLRCSPMKGHSHVYWYRQLPEEGLKFMVYLQKENIIDESGMPKERFSAEFPKEGPSILRIQQVVRGDSAAYFCASSPESHTIRDIQYFGAGTRLSVL.

The gene calls are TRBV11-2 and TRBJ2-5, with 8 bases identical to TRBD1. This CDR3 has 15 residues. V was pared by 1 base and J by 4 bases, with 5 bases of the junction left unmatched. CDR1 SGHAT and CDR2 FQNNGV come from the germline V gene. CDR3 in amino acids: CASSLGRGRSETQYF. DNA for the CDR3: TGTGCCAGCAGCTTAGGCAGGGGGCGCTCAGAGACCCAGTACTTC.

J is TRBJ1-6 and V is TRBV2, with D uncertain. V was clipped by 5 bases and J by 6 bases, with 8 bases between them. This CDR3 is 13 amino acids long. CDR1 is SNHLY and CDR2 is FYNNEI in the germline V gene. Here the CDR3 DNA reads TGTGCCAGCAGTCGGCAGACTAATTCACCCCTCCACTTT. Its translation: CASSRQTNSPLHF. The whole variable domain, filled in from reference TRBV2 and TRBJ1-6, reads EPEVTQTPSHQVTQMGQEVILRCVPISNHLYFYWYRQILGQKVEFLVSFYNNEISEKSEIFDDQFSVERPDGSNFTLKIRSTKLEDSAMYFCASSRQTNSPLHFGNGTRLTVT.

This chain links TRBV13 with TRBJ2-7, with D unclear. Trimming removed 5 bases at V and 4 bases at J, with 18 bases between. The length of the CDR3 is 15 residues. CDR1 PRHDT and CDR2 FYEKMQ come from the germline V gene (reference sequence). This chain's CDR3 is CASSLRRPIEYEQYF. As DNA, the CDR3 is TGTGCCAGCAGCCTAAGGCGGCCGATTGAGTACGAGCAGTACTTC.

Regarding this clone: Germline and junction disagree at one end, which may indicate a read error. This chain joins TRBV29-1 and TRBJ2-5; TRBD1 aligns across 7 bases. Germline CDR1 is SQVTM and CDR2 is ANQGSEA. The CDR3 length is 13 residues. CDR3 loop: CSVEGQAPGPQYF. CDR3 DNA sequence: TGCAGCGTCGAAGGACAGGCCCCCGGCCCCCAGTACTTC.

The chain recombines TRBV28 with TRBJ2-2, with D maybe TRBD2 (6 bases). This CDR3 contains 16 residues. V shed 4 bases and J shed 6 bases, with 18 bases lying between them. From germline, CDR1 is MDHEN and CDR2 SYDVKM. CDR3 protein: CASSSLGGAVPGELFF. The CDR3 DNA sequence: TGTGCCAGCAGTTCCCTGGGAGGAGCCGTACCCGGGGAGCTGTTTTTT. Drawing the rest from reference TRBV28 and TRBJ2-2, the complete variable domain is DVKVTQSSRYLVKRTGEKVFLECVQDMDHENMFWYRQDPGLGLRLIYFSYDVKMKEKGDIPEGYSVSREKKERFSLILESASTNQTSMYLCASSSLGGAVPGELFFGEGSRLTVL.